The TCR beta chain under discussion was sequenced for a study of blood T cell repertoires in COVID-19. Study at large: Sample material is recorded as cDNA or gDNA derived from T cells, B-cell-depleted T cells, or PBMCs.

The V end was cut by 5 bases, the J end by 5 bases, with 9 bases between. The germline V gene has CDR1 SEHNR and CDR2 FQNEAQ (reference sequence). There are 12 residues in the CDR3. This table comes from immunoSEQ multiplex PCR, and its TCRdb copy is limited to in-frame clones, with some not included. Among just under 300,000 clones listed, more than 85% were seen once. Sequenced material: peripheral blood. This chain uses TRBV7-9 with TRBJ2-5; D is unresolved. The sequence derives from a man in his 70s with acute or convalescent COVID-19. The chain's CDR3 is CASSLHGETQYF. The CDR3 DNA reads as TGTGCCAGCAGCCTCCACGGGGAGACCCAGTACTTC. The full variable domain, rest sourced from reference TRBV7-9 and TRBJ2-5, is DTGVSQNPRHKITKRGQNVTFRCDPISEHNRLYWYRQTLGQGPEFLTYFQNEAQLEKSRLLSDRFSAERPKGSFSTLEIQRTEQGDSAMYLCASSLHGETQYFGPGTRLLVL.